This T cell receptor (beta chain) is drawn from a study of PD-L1 blockade in urothelial cancer. The wider study: Blood was tested 3 weeks (second dose) and 6 weeks into treatment. A median of 141,255 T cells was found in the blood samples.

Every PCR got spiked synthetic TCR analog templates. Here immunoSEQ multiplex PCR was the method, and the copy in TCRdb shows in-frame clones only, minus some. The repertoire includes 38,000 or so clones, around 88% of them detected once, and about 17% sits in the top ten. The TCR was taken from a man in his sixties with urothelial cancer. Here the sequenced sample was PBMCs, taken around atezolizumab (anti-PD-L1) treatment.

The CDR3 reads CASSFGTSGRRETQYF. For the CDR3, the DNA is TGTGCCAGCAGTTTTGGGACTAGCGGGAGAAGGGAGACCCAGTACTTC. This chain links TRBV27 with TRBJ2-5; 14 bases fit TRBD2. V lost 3 bases to trimming and J lost 5 bases; unmatched junction nucleotides: 5. Germline CDR1 is MNHEY and CDR2 is SMNVEV (reference sequence). The CDR3 has 16 amino acids.